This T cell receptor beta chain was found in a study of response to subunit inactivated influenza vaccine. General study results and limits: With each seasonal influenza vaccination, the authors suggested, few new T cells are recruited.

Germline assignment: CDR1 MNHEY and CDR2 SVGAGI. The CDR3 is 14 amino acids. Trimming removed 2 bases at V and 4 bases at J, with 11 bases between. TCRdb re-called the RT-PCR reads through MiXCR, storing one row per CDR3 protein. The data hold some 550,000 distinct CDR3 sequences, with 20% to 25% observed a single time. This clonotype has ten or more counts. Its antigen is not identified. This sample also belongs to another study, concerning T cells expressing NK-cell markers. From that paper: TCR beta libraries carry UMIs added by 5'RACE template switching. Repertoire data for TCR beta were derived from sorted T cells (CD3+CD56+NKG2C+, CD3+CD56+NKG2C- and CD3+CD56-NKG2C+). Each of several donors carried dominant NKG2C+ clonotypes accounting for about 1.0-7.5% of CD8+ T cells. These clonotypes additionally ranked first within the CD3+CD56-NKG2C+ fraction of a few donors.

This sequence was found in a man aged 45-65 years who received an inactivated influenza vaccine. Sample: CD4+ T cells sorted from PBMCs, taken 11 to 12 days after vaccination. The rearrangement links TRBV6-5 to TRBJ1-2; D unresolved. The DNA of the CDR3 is TGTGCCAGCAGTTACCAGCCAGGACCCTATGGCTACACCTTC. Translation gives CASSYQPGPYGYTF.